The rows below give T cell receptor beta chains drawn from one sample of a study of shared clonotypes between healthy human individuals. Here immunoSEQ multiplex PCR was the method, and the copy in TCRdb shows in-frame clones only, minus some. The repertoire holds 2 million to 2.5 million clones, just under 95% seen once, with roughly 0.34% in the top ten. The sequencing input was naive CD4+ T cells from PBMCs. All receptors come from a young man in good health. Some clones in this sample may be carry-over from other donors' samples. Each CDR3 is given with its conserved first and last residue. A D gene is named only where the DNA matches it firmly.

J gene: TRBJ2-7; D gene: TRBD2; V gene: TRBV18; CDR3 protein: CASSPPRTSYGYEQYF
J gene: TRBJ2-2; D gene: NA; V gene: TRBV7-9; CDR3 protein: CASSYDGGELFF
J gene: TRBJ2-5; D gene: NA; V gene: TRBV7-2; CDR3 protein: CASSLLGQPQETQYF
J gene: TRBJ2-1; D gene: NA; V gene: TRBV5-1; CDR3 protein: CASSLRLVYNEQFF
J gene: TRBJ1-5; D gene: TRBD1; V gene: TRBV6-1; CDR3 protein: CASSDGTGVGNQPQHF
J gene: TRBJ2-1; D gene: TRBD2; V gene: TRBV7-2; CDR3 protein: CASSLLAGASNEQFF
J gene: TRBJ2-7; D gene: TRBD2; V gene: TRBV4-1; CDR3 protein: CASSLGLAGEYEQYF
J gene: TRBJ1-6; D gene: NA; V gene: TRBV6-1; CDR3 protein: CASSTQRSINSPLHF
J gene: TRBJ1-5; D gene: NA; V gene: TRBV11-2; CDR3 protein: CASSLEGRNNQPQHF
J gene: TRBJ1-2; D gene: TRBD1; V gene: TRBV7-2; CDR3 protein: CASSLESKGTGDGYTF
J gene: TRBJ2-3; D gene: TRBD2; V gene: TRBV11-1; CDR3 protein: CASSYVRGADTQYF
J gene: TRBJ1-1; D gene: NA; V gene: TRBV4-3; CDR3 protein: CASSQDYRNTEAFF
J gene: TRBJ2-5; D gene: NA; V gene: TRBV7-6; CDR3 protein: CASRNPIGPKGETQYF
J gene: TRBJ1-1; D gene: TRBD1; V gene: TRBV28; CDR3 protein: CASSSGQGAGGAFF
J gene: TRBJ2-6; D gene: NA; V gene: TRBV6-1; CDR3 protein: CASASKGANVLTF
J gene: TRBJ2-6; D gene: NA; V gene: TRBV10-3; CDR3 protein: CAISAIAGAGGANVLTF
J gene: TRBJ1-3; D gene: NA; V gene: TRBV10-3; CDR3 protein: CAINQGDGNTIYF
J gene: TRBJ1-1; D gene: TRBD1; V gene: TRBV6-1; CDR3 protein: CASSEAGTVNTEAFF
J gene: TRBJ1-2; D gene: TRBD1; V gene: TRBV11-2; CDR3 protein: CASSPDRGGGYTF
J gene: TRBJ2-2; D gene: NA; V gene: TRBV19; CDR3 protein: CASNRQFTGELFF
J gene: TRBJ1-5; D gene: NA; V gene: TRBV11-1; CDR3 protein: CASSSQGSNQPQHF
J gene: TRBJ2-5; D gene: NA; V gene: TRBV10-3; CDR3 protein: CAIKATGETQYF
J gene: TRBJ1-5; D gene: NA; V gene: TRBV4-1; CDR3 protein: CASSPGPTRGIGQPQHF
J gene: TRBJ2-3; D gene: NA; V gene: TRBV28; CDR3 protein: CASSPDRTESTDTQYF
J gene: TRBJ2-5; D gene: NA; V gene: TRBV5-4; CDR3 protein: CASSSLGETQYF
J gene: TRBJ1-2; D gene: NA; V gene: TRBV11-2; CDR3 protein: CASSRDGPVGYGYTF
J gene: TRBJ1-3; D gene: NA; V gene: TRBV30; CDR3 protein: CAWSNGISGNTIYF
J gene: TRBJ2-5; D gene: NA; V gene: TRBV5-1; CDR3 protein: CASSYSGDEETQYF
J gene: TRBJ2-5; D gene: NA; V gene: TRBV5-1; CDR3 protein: CASSRGPRIAEGQETQYF
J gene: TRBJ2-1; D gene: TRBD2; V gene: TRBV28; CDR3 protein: CASNPGLAWNNEQFF
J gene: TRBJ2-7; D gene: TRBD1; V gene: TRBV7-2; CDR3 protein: CASSPNTGQGVYEQYF
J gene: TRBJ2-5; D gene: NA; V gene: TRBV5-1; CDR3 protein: CASSFHPAQETQYF
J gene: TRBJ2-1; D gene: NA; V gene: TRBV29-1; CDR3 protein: CSVESALGEQFF
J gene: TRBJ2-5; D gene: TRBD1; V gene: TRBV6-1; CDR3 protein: CASLGQGQETQYF
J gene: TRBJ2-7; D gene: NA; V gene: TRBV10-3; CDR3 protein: CAISDSRLEQYF
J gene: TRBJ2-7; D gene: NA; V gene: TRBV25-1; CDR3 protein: CASSEALGEQYF
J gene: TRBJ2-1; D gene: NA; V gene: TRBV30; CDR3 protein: CAWSVQSGNYNEQFF
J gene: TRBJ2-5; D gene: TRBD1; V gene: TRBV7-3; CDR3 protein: CASSTTGQGRQETQYF
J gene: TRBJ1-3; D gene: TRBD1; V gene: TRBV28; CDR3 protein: CASRTDRGSGNTIYF
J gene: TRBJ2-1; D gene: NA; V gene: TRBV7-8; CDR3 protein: CASSLEVLEQFF
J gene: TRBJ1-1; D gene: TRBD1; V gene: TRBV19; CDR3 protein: CASRDRGRANTEAFF
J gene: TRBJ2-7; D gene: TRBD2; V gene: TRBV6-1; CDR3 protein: CASTRTSGSGYEQYF
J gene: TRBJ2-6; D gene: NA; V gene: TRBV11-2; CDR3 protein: CASSYTMGANVLTF
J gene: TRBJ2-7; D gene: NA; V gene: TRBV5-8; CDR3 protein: CASSLATGPLHEQYF
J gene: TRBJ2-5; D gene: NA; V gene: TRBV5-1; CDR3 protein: CASSHGQYQETQYF
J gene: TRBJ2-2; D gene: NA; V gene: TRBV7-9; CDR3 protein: CASSLYADTGELFF
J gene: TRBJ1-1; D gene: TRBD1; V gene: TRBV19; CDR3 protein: CATSVGQGATEAFF
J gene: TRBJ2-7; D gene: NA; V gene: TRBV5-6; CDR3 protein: CASSLLTNYEQYF
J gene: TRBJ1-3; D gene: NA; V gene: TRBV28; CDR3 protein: CALRPGNSGNTIYF